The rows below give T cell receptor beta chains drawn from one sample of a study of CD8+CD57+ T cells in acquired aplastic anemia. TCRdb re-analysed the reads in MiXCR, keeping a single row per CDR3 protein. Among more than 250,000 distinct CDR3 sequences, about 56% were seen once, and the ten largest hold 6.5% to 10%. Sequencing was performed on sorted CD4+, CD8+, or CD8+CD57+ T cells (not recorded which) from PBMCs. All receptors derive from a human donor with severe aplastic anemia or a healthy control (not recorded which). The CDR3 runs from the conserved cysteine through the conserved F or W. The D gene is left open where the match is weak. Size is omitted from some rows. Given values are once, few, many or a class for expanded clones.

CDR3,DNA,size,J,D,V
CASSLGPTETQYF,TGTGCCAGCAGTTTGGGGCCAACCGAGACCCAGTACTTC,.,TRBJ2-5,.,TRBV28
CAIRGPPQETQYF,TGTGCCATCAGGGGACCGCCCCAAGAGACCCAGTACTTC,many,TRBJ2-5,.,TRBV10-3
CASSDVGQPRHF,TGTGCCAGCAGTGATGTCGGGCAGCCCCGGCATTTT,.,TRBJ1-5,.,TRBV2
CASSLWSGTSPSYEQYF,TGTGCCAGCAGCTTATGGTCGGGGACTAGCCCTTCCTACGAGCAGTACTTC,.,TRBJ2-7,TRBD2,TRBV7-9
CGSSLDSNQPQHF,TGTGGGAGCAGCTTAGACAGCAATCAGCCCCAGCATTTT,once,TRBJ1-5,.,TRBV7-9
CASSSGTREEETQYF,TGTGCCAGTAGTTCCGGGACTAGAGAGGAGGAGACCCAGTACTTC,.,TRBJ2-5,TRBD2,TRBV19
CASSSSGVPPNEQFF,TGTGCCAGCAGCTCAAGCGGGGTGCCCCCCAATGAGCAGTTCTTC,many,TRBJ2-1,TRBD2,TRBV7-9
CSARDFQRPFSPLHF,TGCAGTGCTCGAGATTTTCAGAGGCCGTTTTCACCCCTCCACTTT,.,TRBJ1-6,.,TRBV20-1
CASSLDLGWGNTQYF,TGTGCCAGCAGCTTAGACCTAGGATGGGGAAATACGCAGTATTTT,once,TRBJ2-3,.,TRBV7-2
CATSRDMDEQYF,TGTGCCACCAGCAGAGATATGGACGAGCAGTACTTC,.,TRBJ2-7,.,TRBV15
CACSIHGDQETQYF,TGTGCCTGTAGTATACACGGGGATCAAGAGACCCAGTACTTC,.,TRBJ2-5,.,TRBV19
CASSYASGTGGVQETQYF,TGTGCCAGCAGTTACGCCTCCGGGACAGGGGGCGTCCAAGAGACCCAGTACTTC,many,TRBJ2-5,TRBD1,TRBV6-6
CASSWTGDEQFF,TGTGCCAGCAGCTGGACAGGGGATGAGCAGTTCTTC,once,TRBJ2-1,TRBD1,TRBV5-5
CASKRSDGVTGELFF,TGCGCCAGCAAACGATCGGACGGAGTCACCGGGGAGCTGTTTTTT,.,TRBJ2-2,.,TRBV5-1
CASSVGGSGGAEETQYF,TGTGCCAGCAGCGTAGGGGGTAGCGGGGGGGCCGAAGAGACCCAGTACTTC,.,TRBJ2-5,TRBD2,TRBV9
CASSQGTGPNSPLHF,TGCGCCAGCAGCCAAGGGACAGGACCAAATTCACCCCTCCACTTT,.,TRBJ1-6,TRBD1,TRBV4-3
CASSPGAGGGYTF,TGTGCCAGCAGTCCCGGGGCAGGGGGTGGCTACACCTTC,many,TRBJ1-2,TRBD1,TRBV27
CSARTRDTEAFF,TGCAGTGCTAGAACGAGGGACACTGAAGCTTTCTTT,few,TRBJ1-1,.,TRBV20-1
CATSAPTGESEAFF,TGTGCCACCAGTGCCCCAACAGGGGAGTCTGAAGCTTTCTTT,.,TRBJ1-1,TRBD1,TRBV24-1
CATSREAFAEAFF,TGTGCCACCAGCAGAGAGGCCTTCGCTGAAGCTTTCTTT,.,TRBJ1-1,.,TRBV15
CSARDVGNTGELFF,TGCAGTGCTAGAGATGTGGGGAACACCGGGGAGCTGTTTTTT,many,TRBJ2-2,.,TRBV20-1
CASSLRTQLDEQFF,TGCGCCAGCAGCCTCCGCACTCAGCTCGATGAGCAGTTCTTC,many,TRBJ2-1,.,TRBV5-1
CARRDREDQPQHF,TGTGCCAGGAGGGACAGGGAGGATCAGCCCCAGCATTTT,.,TRBJ1-5,TRBD1,TRBV7-2
CSARKSTGTGVVNQPQHF,TGCAGTGCTCGAAAAAGCACCGGGACAGGGGTTGTCAATCAGCCCCAGCATTTT,many,TRBJ1-5,TRBD1,TRBV20-1
CASNLDRRRTEAFF,TGTGCCAGCAACCTGGACAGACGAAGGACTGAAGCTTTCTTT,.,TRBJ1-1,.,TRBV12-3/TRBV12-4
CSARAATGGGETQYF,TGCAGTGCTAGGGCCGCGACAGGGGGAGGAGAGACCCAGTACTTC,.,TRBJ2-5,TRBD1,TRBV20-1
CSVESTDTQYF,TGCAGCGTAGAGAGCACAGATACGCAGTATTTT,.,TRBJ2-3,.,TRBV29-1
CASSIRDTGILNQPQHF,TGTGCCAGTAGTATCCGGGACACGGGGATTTTGAATCAGCCCCAGCATTTT,many,TRBJ1-5,.,TRBV19
CASSDRRGTLGTQYF,TGTGCCAGCAGTGATAGGCGGGGCACACTTGGGACCCAGTACTTC,.,TRBJ2-5,.,TRBV2
CASSRGGNEQYF,TGTGCCAGCAGCCGGGGGGGAAATGAGCAGTACTTC,.,TRBJ2-7,TRBD2,TRBV7-9
CASSQGGGPVNSPLHF,TGCGCCAGCAGCCAGGGGGGGGGGCCAGTTAATTCACCCCTCCACTTT,.,TRBJ1-6,.,TRBV4-3
CASWARLDEYEQYF,TGTGCCAGCTGGGCCCGCCTCGACGAGTACGAGCAGTACTTC,.,TRBJ2-7,.,TRBV7-2
CASSLEVRNTEAFF,TGTGCCAGCAGCTTAGAAGTTAGGAACACTGAAGCTTTCTTT,few,TRBJ1-1,.,TRBV7-2
CASSSTPASYEQYF,TGTGCCAGCAGTTCAACCCCTGCCTCCTACGAGCAGTACTTC,once,TRBJ2-7,.,TRBV6-4
CASSLAVSPGGQFF,TGCGCCAGCAGCTTGGCCGTTAGCCCCGGGGGGCAGTTCTTC,.,TRBJ2-1,.,TRBV5-1
CNARGLAGGSLYF,TGCAATGCTAGAGGACTAGCGGGGGGCAGCCTGTACTTC,.,TRBJ2-7,TRBD2,TRBV20-1
CSAAGTSGTDEQFF,TGCAGTGCTGCCGGGACTAGCGGGACGGATGAGCAGTTCTTC,.,TRBJ2-1,TRBD2,TRBV20-1